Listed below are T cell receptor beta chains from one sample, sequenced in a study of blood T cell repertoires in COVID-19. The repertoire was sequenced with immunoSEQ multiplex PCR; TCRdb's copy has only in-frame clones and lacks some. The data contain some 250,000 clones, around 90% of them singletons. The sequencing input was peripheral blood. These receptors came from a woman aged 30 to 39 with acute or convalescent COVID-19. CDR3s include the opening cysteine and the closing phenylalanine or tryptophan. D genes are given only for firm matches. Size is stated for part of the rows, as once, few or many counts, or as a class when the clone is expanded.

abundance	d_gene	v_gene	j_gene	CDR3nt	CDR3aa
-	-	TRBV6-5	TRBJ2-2	TGTGCCAGCAGATATAGTACCGGGGAGCTGTTTTTT	CASRYSTGELFF
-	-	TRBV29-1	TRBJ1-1	TGCAGCGTTGAATTTGCCGGGGGAATGAACACTGAAGCTTTCTTT	CSVEFAGGMNTEAFF
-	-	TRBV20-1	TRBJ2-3	TGCAGTGCTCGTGGCGAGGTAGGAGATACGCAGTATTTT	CSARGEVGDTQYF
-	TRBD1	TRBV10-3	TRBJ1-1	TGTGCCACCCAAAGGTCACAGGGGGAGAACACTGAAGCTTTCTTT	CATQRSQGENTEAFF
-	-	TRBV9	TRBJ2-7	TGTGCCAGCAGCGTAGAAACTAGCCGCTCCTACGAGCAGTACTTC	CASSVETSRSYEQYF
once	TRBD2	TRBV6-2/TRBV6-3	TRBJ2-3	TGTGCCAGCATCCCCCTGGGGGAGGGGCCATATACGCAGTATTTT	CASIPLGEGPYTQYF
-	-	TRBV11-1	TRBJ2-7	TGTGCCAGCAGCTTAGTACGGAGCTCCTACGAGCAGTACTTC	CASSLVRSSYEQYF
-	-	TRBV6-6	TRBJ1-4	TGTGCCAGCAGTTACTCTGGCGAAAAACTGTTTTTT	CASSYSGEKLFF
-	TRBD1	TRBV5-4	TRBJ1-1	TGTGCCAGCAGCTTGCAGGGGGCCGTCACTGAAGCTTTCTTT	CASSLQGAVTEAFF
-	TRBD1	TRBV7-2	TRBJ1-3	TGTGCCAGCAGCCCTCGTTCCGGGACAGGGGCTATCGCGGGAAACACCATATATTTT	CASSPRSGTGAIAGNTIYF
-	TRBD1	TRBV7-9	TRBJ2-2	TGTGCCAGCAGCTTTCAGGGGGTCGCGAACACCGGGGAGCTGTTTTTT	CASSFQGVANTGELFF
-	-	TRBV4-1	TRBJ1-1	TGCGCCAGCAGCCAAGCGCAGGGTATCATAGCTGAAGCTTTCTTT	CASSQAQGIIAEAFF